The rows below give T cell receptor beta chains drawn from one sample of a study of T cells of healthy individuals. One entry per CDR3 protein results from TCRdb running MiXCR on the 5' RACE reads. Seen here are approximately 52,000 distinct CDR3 sequences, around 15% observed once, and the top ten hold more than 15%. These receptors were collected from a human donor in good health. The CDR3 runs from the conserved cysteine through the conserved F or W. The order of the fields is V gene, J gene, CDR3 protein.

>TRBV6-1|TRBJ2-3
CASSQFTDTQYF
>TRBV14|TRBJ2-1
CASSQNHRGEQFF
>TRBV4-3|TRBJ2-3
CASSQEIAAYATDTQYF
>TRBV7-7|TRBJ2-1
CASSLAQSPGDNEQFF
>TRBV20-1|TRBJ1-2
CSARDKGIGYGYTF
>TRBV7-2|TRBJ1-5
CASSLEGRRSNQPQHF
>TRBV7-9|TRBJ1-5
CASSLDGWGQPQHF
>TRBV20-1|TRBJ2-5
CSARERLAGAPYQETQYF
>TRBV20-1|TRBJ2-7
CSATLRDRLREQYF
>TRBV20-1|TRBJ2-7
CSALKGAPGEQYF
>TRBV10-3|TRBJ2-6
CAISAQGALGANVLTF
>TRBV27|TRBJ2-7
CASTRQANSYEQYF
>TRBV12-3/TRBV12-4|TRBJ2-5
CASSPEGTGVLTQYF
>TRBV7-2|TRBJ2-7
CASSLTSAGPEQYF
>TRBV9|TRBJ2-3
CASSPTPTDTQYF
>TRBV12-3/TRBV12-4|TRBJ2-1
CASSLHRGGRVGEQFF
>TRBV5-6|TRBJ1-5
CASSRTVGPQHF
>TRBV21-1|TRBJ2-1
CASSPGTSKRIF
>TRBV9|TRBJ1-2
CASSMEPQGLVGYTF
>TRBV7-8|TRBJ2-3
CASSLVGGGTDTQYF
>TRBV20-1|TRBJ1-2
CSARDEVGGNGYTF
>TRBV20-1|TRBJ1-5
CSARAQGGNQSQHF
>TRBV12-3/TRBV12-4|TRBJ1-1
CASSLVWTENTEAFF
>TRBV5-4|TRBJ2-7
CASRPELAGSYEQYF
>TRBV24-1|TRBJ2-3
CATSDLTGTGVADTQYF
>TRBV7-2|TRBJ1-5
CASSRQGDQPQHF
>TRBV19|TRBJ1-1
CASSSTGSEAFF
>TRBV4-3|TRBJ1-5
CASSQEWRGLPRHQPQHF
>TRBV2|TRBJ2-6
CASSDPGTSGANVLTF
>TRBV7-2|TRBJ2-7
CASSLRLAGGTTPYEQYF
>TRBV6-5|TRBJ2-5
CASSTRGRGQETQYF
>TRBV7-9|TRBJ1-4
CASSPPGGKLFF
>TRBV5-8|TRBJ1-2
CASSALTHYGYTF
>TRBV24-1|TRBJ2-3
CATSDSRTASTDTQYF
>TRBV29-1|TRBJ2-3
CSVTTGDTQYF
>TRBV29-1|TRBJ1-1
CSVDSRGGTEAFF
>TRBV5-1|TRBJ2-3
CASSLGATSTDTQYF
>TRBV19|TRBJ2-5
CASSPFGTRGEETQYF
>TRBV7-2|TRBJ1-6
CASSPRQARANSPLHF
>TRBV4-3|TRBJ2-7
CASSQAGQEPYEQYF
>TRBV7-2|TRBJ2-1
CASSFGSGDNEQFF
>TRBV2|TRBJ2-5
CASRGDWGFGETQYF
>TRBV14|TRBJ2-7
CASSSAGTSGTRQYF
>TRBV9|TRBJ1-1
CASRSVREHAEAFF
>TRBV2|TRBJ1-5
CASSSQVAGGQPQHF
>TRBV20-1|TRBJ1-1
CSASNGGNTEAFF
>TRBV5-1|TRBJ1-1
CASSLETEGTMAFF
>TRBV7-9|TRBJ1-2
CASSWTGFDGYTF
>TRBV9|TRBJ1-2
CASSVLMVILAGDRFYGYTF
>TRBV4-3|TRBJ1-1
CASSQGGNTEAFF
>TRBV5-6|TRBJ2-7
CASSSGTSGLYEQYF
>TRBV7-9|TRBJ2-5
CASSFPQGVETQYF
>TRBV5-8|TRBJ1-3
CASLRGGNTIYF
>TRBV19|TRBJ2-6
CASSAYSGINPSGANVLTF
>TRBV7-8|TRBJ2-5
CASSLWMGETQYF